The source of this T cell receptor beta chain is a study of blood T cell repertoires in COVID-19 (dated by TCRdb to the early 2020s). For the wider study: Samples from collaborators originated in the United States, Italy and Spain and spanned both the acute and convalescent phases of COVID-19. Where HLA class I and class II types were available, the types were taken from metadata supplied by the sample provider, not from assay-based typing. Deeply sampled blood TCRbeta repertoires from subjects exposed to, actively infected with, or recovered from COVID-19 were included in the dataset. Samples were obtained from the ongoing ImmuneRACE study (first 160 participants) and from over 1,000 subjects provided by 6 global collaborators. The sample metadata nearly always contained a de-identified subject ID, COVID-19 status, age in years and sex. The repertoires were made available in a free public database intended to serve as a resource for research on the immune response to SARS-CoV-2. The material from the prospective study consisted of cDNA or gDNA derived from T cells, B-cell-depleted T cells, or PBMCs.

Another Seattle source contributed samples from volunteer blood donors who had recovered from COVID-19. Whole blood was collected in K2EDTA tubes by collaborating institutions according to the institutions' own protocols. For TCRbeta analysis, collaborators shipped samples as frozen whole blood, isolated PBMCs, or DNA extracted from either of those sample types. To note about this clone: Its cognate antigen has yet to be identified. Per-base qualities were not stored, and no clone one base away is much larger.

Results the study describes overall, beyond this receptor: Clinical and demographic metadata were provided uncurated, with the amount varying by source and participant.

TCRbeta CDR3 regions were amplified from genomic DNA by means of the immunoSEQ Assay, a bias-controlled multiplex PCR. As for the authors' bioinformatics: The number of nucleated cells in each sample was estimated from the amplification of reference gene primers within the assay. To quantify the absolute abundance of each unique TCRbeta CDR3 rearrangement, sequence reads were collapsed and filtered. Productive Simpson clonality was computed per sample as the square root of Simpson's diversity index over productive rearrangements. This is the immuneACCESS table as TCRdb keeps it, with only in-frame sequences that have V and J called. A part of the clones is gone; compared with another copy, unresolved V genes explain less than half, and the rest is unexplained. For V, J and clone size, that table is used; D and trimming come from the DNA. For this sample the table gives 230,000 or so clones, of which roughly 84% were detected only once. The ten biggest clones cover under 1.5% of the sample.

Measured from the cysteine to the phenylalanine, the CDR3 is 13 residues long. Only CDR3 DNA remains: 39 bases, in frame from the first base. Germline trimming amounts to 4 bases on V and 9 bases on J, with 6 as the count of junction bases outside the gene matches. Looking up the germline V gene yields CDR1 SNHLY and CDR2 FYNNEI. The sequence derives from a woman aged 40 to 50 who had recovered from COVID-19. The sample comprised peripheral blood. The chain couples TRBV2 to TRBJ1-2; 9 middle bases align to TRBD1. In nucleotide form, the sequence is TGTGCCAGCAGTGGACAGGGGGAAGAAAGCTACACCTTC. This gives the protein CASSGQGEESYTF.